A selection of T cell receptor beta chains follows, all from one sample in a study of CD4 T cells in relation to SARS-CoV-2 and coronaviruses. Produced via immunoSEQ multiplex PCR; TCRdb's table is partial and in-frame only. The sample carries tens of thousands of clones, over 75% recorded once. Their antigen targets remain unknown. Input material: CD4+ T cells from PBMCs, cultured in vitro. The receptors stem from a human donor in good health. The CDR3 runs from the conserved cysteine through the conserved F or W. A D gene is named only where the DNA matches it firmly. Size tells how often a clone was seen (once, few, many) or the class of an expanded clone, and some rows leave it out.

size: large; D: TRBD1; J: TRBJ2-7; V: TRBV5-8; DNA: TGTGCCAGCAGTCGGACAGGCCCATACGAGCAGTACTTC; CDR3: CASSRTGPYEQYF
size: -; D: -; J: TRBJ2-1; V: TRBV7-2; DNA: TGTGCCAGCAGCCCCGGACTCTCCAATGAGCAGTTCTTC; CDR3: CASSPGLSNEQFF
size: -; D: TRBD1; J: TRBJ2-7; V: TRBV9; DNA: TGTGCCAGCAGCGCCCCGCCGGGACAGGGCTCCTACGAGCAGTACTTC; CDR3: CASSAPPGQGSYEQYF
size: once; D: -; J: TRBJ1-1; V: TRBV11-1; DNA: TGTGCCAGCAGCTTAGAAATCGGGCAGGGGTGGAGAGCTTTCTTT; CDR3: CASSLEIGQGWRAFF
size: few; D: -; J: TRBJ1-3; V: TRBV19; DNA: TGTGCCAGTAGTATAGAAGGGGTAGGAGTCGGAAACACCATATATTTT; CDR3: CASSIEGVGVGNTIYF
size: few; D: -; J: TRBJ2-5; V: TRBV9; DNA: TGTGCCAGCAGCGTAGCCAGCATTTTTGAGACCCAGTACTTC; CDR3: CASSVASIFETQYF
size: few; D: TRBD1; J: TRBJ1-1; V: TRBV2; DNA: TGTGCCAGCAATCGCAGGGGGACGACTGAAGCTTTCTTT; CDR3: CASNRRGTTEAFF
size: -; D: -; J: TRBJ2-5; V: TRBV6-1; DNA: TGTGCCAGCAGTGAAGCGCGGGCGCGAAGCCAAGAGACCCAGTACTTC; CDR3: CASSEARARSQETQYF
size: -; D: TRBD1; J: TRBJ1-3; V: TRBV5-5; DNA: TGTGCCAGCAGCTCTCGACAGGGGCCCCCTGGAAACACCATATATTTT; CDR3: CASSSRQGPPGNTIYF
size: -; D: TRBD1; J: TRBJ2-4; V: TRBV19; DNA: TGTGCCAGTAGTTGGGGGGACAGGGAAAACATTCAGTACTTC; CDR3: CASSWGDRENIQYF
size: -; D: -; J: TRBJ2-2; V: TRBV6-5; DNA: TGTGCCAGCAGTTACTGGGGTCGGGACACCGGGGAGCTGTTTTTT; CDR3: CASSYWGRDTGELFF
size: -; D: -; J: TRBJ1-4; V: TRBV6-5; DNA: TGTGCCAGCAGTTACTCCGCGAGTACTGAAAAACTGTTTTTT; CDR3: CASSYSASTEKLFF
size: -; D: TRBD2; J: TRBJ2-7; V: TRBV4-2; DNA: TGTGCCAGCAGCCAAGTGGGGACTAGCGGGAGCTACGAGCAGTACTTC; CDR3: CASSQVGTSGSYEQYF
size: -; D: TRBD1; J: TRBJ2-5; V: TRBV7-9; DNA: TGTGCCAGCAGCGAGGGACAGCCTTACCAAGAGACCCAGTACTTC; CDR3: CASSEGQPYQETQYF
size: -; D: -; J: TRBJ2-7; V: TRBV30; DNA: TGTGCCTGGAGTGTGAAGGACTCCCATACCTACGAGCAGTACTTC; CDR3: CAWSVKDSHTYEQYF
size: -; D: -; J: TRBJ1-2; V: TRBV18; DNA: TGTGCCAGCTCCCCCGCCGGGCCTTATGGCTACACCTTC; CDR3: CASSPAGPYGYTF
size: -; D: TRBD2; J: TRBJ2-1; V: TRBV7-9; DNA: TGTGCCAGCAGCTCTGCCGGGGGGGGTAACAATGAGCAGTTCTTC; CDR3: CASSSAGGGNNEQFF
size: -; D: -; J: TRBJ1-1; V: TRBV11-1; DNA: TGTGCCAGCAGCTTAGAGGTCTACACTGAAGCTTTCTTT; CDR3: CASSLEVYTEAFF
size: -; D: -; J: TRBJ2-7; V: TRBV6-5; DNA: TGTGCCAGCAGGGAGCAGGGCAACCGCTACGAGCAGTACTTC; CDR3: CASREQGNRYEQYF
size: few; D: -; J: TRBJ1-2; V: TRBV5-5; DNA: TGTGCCAGCAGCTTTCTGGGCGGGTATGGCTACACCTTC; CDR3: CASSFLGGYGYTF
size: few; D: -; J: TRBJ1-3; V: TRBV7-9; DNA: TGTGCCACCCCTTTCGAGGCTGGAAACACCATATATTTT; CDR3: CATPFEAGNTIYF
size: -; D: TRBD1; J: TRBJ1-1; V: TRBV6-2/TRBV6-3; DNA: TGTGCCAGCAGTTACCCGTCGACAGGGACCGAAGCTTTCTTT; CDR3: CASSYPSTGTEAFF
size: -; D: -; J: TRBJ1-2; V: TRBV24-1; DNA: TGTGCCACCTTCGGGCCAAATGGCTACACCTTC; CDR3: CATFGPNGYTF
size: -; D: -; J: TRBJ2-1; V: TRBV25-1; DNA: TGTGCCAGCAGTGAATACGGGGGCGGCAATGAGCAGTTCTTC; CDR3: CASSEYGGGNEQFF
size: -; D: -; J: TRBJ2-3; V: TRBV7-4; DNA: TGTGCCAGCAGCTTAGGGGGGGCGGGTGGCACAGATACGCAGTATTTT; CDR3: CASSLGGAGGTDTQYF
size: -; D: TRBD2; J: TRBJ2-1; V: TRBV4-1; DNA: TGCGCCAGCAGCCAATTGGGGACTAGCGATGAGCAGTTCTTC; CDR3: CASSQLGTSDEQFF
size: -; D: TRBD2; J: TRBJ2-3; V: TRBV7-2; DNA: TGTGCCAGCAGCCCCGGGGGACTAGCGGGGCGGAATACGCAGTATTTT; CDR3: CASSPGGLAGRNTQYF
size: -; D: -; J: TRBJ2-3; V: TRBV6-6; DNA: TGTGCCAGCAGCGTACCGGGAGACGGCACAGATACGCAGTATTTT; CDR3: CASSVPGDGTDTQYF
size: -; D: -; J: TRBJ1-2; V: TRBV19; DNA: TGTGCCAGTAGTATAGATCACGGCAGATCCTATGGCTACACCTTC; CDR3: CASSIDHGRSYGYTF